This is a list of T cell receptor beta chains from one sample in a study of cytomegalovirus exposure and HLA in healthy donors. This table comes from immunoSEQ multiplex PCR, and its TCRdb copy is limited to in-frame clones, with some not included. This sample contains some 110,000 clones. Sequencing was performed on PBMCs. Receptors originate from a man younger than 35 in good health and CMV-seronegative. The CDR3 runs from the conserved cysteine through the conserved F or W. D genes are given only for firm matches.

V	length	D	J	DNA	CDR3
TRBV6-5	15	TRBD1	TRBJ1-2	TGTGCCAGCAGTCGCCCGGGACAGGGTAAAGATGGCTACACCTTC	CASSRPGQGKDGYTF
TRBV5-1	15	TRBD1	TRBJ2-7	TGCGCCAGCAGCTCAAGACAGGGCGTCTCCTACGAGCAGTACTTC	CASSSRQGVSYEQYF
TRBV27	15	TRBD2	TRBJ2-7	TGTGCCAGCAGTTTTGGACTAGCGGTACTCTACGAGCAGTACTTC	CASSFGLAVLYEQYF
TRBV5-1	14	NA	TRBJ1-1	TGCGCCAGCAGCTTGAACGGGATAAACACTGAAGCTTTCTTT	CASSLNGINTEAFF
TRBV29-1	13	TRBD1	TRBJ2-7	TGCAGCGTTCTCAGGGGGCGCGGATACGAGCAGTACTTC	CSVLRGRGYEQYF
TRBV4-1	15	NA	TRBJ2-3	TGCGCCAGCAGCCAAGAAAAAGGGCCTATTGGGGCCAGGTATTTT	CASSQEKGPIGARYF
TRBV7-2	15	TRBD2	TRBJ2-7	TGTGCCAGCAGCGCGGGACTAGCGGAGGACTACGAGCAGTACTTC	CASSAGLAEDYEQYF
TRBV25-1	12	NA	TRBJ1-1	TGTGCCAGCAGTGCCCTTCCCCCTGAAGCTTTCTTT	CASSALPPEAFF
TRBV11-2	17	TRBD2	TRBJ2-1	TGTGCCAGCAGCACCCGGACTAGCGGGAGGCCCTACAATGAGCAGTTCTTC	CASSTRTSGRPYNEQFF
TRBV10-3	15	NA	TRBJ2-2	TGTGCCATCAGTGTCGCGGGAACGGGGTCCGGGGAGCTGTTTTTT	CAISVAGTGSGELFF
TRBV25-1	13	NA	TRBJ1-3	TGTGCCAGCAGTGAACCGGGAGGAAACACCATATATTTT	CASSEPGGNTIYF
TRBV2	13	NA	TRBJ1-4	TGTGCCAGCTGCCCGGGAACTAATGAAAAACTGTTTTTT	CASCPGTNEKLFF
TRBV7-3	15	TRBD2	TRBJ2-2	TGTGCCAGCAGCCTAGCGGGGGGCAACACCGGGGAGCTGTTTTTT	CASSLAGGNTGELFF
TRBV5-1	15	TRBD2	TRBJ2-3	TGCGCCAGCAGCCAGACTAGCGGCCGGGCAGATACGCAGTATTTT	CASSQTSGRADTQYF
TRBV7-6	18	NA	TRBJ2-3	TGTGCCAGCAGCTTAGGACAGGCTAGCGGTACTAGCACAGATACGCAGTATTTT	CASSLGQASGTSTDTQYF
TRBV5-1	14	TRBD2	TRBJ2-3	TGCGCCAGCAGCTTGGGACTAGCGGCAGATACGCAGTATTTT	CASSLGLAADTQYF
TRBV19	14	NA	TRBJ1-5	TGTGCCAGTAACGGACAGTCAGGGAACCAGCCCCAGCATTTT	CASNGQSGNQPQHF
TRBV10-1	14	NA	TRBJ2-7	TGCGCCAGCAAGACCAGGGAAGGCTCCTACGAGCAGTACTTC	CASKTREGSYEQYF
TRBV7-9	15	TRBD1	TRBJ1-1	TGTGCCAGCAGCTTTTCGACAGGGGTTCCGACTGAAGCTTTCTTT	CASSFSTGVPTEAFF
TRBV6-1	12	NA	TRBJ2-5	TGTGCCAGCAGTGAGCGGGGATTAGGCCAGTACTTC	CASSERGLGQYF
TRBV28	14	NA	TRBJ2-2	TGTGCCAGCAGTGAACAGGGATTCACCGGGGAGCTGTTTTTT	CASSEQGFTGELFF
TRBV5-1	17	NA	TRBJ2-2	TGCGCCAGCAGCTTGGGGACGTCAGGGAGGCCCACCGGGGAGCTGCTTTTT	CASSLGTSGRPTGELLF